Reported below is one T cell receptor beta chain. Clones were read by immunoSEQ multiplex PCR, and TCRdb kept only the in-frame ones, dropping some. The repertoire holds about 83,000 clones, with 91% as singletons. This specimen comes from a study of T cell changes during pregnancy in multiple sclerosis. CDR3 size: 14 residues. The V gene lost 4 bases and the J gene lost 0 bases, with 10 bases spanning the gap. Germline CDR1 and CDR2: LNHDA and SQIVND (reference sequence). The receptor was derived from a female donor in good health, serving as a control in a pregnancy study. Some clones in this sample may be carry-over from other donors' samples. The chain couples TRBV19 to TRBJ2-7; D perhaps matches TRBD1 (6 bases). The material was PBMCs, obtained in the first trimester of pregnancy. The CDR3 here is CASSTWDNSYEQYF. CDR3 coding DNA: TGTGCCAGTAGTACCTGGGACAACTCCTACGAGCAGTACTTC.